This entry describes one TCR beta chain. The antigen remains undetermined. Germline V gene sequence: CDR1 MNHEY, CDR2 SVGAGI. This CDR3 is 14 amino acids long. Unmatched junction bases numbered 7, after V lost 6 bases and J lost 7 bases. A J-beta primer mix and a sample-barcoded 5' primer were used in a second PCR of roughly 7 to 12 cycles. TCRdb re-called the 5' RACE reads through MiXCR, storing one row per CDR3 protein. The table records 650,000 to 950,000 distinct CDR3 sequences, 44% of them present only once. This entry comes from a study of blood T cells in healthy people across ages. Whole-study results and caveats: Lack of knowledge of donor CMV status possibly confounded expanded clonotype changes. Both higher diversity and more naive CD4+ cells marked long-lived donors when set against aged donors. Older age went with lower TCR beta diversity per million T cells, in a roughly linear way.

The genes are TRBV6-5 and TRBJ1-1, with TRBD1 matching 11 bases. The sequenced sample consisted of blood. This clonotype was obtained from a man aged 60-69 years in good health. Here the CDR3 DNA reads TGTGCCAGCAGGCCCGGGACAGGGGGGTTTGAAGCTTTCTTT. Its protein is CASRPGTGGFEAFF.